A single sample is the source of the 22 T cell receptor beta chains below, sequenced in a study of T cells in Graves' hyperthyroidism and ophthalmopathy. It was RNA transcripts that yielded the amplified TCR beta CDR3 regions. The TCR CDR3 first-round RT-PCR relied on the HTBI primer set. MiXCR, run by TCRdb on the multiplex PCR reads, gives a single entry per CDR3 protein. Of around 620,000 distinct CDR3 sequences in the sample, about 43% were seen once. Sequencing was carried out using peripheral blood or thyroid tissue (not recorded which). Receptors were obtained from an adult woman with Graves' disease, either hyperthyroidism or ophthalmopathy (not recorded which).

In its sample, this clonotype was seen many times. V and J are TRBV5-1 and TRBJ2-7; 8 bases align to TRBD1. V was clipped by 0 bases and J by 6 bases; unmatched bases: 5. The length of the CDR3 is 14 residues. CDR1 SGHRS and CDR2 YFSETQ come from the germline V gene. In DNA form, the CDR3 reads TGCGCCAGCAGCTTGGGCAGGGGGCTGGGCGAGCAGTACTTC. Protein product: CASSLGRGLGEQYF.

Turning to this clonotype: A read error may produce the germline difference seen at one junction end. CDR3 bases: TGCGCCAGCAGCCAATTCCGGGGGTCGAACACCGGGGAGCTGTTTTTT. Residues: CASSQFRGSNTGELFF. The genes are TRBV7-7 and TRBJ2-2, with D perhaps TRBD2 (6 bases). The CDR3 has 16 residues. Germline V gene data show CDR1 as SSHAT and CDR2 as FNYEAQ (reference sequence).

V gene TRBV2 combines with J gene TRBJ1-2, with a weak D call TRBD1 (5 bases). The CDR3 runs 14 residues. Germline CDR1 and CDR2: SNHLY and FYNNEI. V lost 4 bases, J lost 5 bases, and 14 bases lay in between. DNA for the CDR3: TGTGCCAGCAGTGCGACCGGGGACGGGTATGGCTACACCTTC. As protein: CASSATGDGYGYTF.

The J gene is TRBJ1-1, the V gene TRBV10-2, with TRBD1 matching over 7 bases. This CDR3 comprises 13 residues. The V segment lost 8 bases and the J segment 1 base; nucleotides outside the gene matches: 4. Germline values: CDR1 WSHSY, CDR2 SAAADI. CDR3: CASLGTANTEAFF. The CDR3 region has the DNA TGCGCCAGCTTAGGGACAGCGAACACTGAAGCTTTCTTT.

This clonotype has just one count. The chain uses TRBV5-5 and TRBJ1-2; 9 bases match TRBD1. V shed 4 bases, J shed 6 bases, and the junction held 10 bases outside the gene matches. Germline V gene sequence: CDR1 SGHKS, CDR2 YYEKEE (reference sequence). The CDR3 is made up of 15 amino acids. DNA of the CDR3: TGTGCCAGCAGCACGGAGAGACAGGGGGGACATGGCTACACCTTC. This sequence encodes CASSTERQGGHGYTF.

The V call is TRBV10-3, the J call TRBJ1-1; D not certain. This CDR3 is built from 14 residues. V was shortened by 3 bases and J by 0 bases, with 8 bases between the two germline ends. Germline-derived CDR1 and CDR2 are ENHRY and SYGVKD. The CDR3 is CAISDPDMNTEAFF. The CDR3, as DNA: TGTGCCATCAGTGATCCCGACATGAACACTGAAGCTTTCTTT.

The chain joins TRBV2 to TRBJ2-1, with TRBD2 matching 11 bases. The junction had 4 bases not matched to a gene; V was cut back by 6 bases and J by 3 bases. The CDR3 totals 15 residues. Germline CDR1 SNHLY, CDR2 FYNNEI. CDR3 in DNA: TGTGCCAGCAGGGGGACTAGCGGCCTCTACAATGAGCAGTTCTTC. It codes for CASRGTSGLYNEQFF.

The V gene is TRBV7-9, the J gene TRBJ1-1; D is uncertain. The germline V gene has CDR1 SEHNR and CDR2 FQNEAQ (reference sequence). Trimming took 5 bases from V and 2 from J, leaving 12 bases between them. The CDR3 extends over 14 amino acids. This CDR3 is CASSQDPGNTEAFF. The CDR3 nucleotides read TGTGCCAGCAGCCAGGACCCTGGAAACACTGAAGCTTTCTTT.

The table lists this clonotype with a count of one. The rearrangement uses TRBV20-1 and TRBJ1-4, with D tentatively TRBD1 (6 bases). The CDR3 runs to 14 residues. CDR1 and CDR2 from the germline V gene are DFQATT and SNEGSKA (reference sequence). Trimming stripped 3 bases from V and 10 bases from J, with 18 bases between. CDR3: CSARGTSPSGKLFF. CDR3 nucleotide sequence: TGCAGTGCTAGGGGGACATCACCCTCGGGAAAACTGTTTTTT.

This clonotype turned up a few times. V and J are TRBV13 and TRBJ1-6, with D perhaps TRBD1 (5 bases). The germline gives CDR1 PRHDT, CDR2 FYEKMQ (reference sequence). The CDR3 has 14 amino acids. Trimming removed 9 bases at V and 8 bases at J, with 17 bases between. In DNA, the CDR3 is TGTGCCAGTACCTTTGGGACGTCGGATTCACCCCTCCACTTT. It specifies CASTFGTSDSPLHF.

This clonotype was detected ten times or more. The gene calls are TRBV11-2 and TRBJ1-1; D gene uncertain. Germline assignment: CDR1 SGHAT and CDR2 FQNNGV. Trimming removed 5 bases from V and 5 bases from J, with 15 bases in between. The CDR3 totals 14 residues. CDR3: CASSPSLRGTEAFF. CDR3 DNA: TGTGCCAGCAGCCCTTCCCTAAGAGGGACTGAAGCTTTCTTT.

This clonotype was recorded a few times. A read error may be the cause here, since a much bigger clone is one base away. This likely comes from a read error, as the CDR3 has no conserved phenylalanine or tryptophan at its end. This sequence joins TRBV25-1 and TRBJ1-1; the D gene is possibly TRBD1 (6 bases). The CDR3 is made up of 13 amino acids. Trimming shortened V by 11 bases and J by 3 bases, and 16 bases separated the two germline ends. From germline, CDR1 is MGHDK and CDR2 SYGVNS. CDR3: CASAGQHDTEAFL. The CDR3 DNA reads TGTGCCTCGGCAGGACAGCACGACACTGAAGCTTTCCTT.

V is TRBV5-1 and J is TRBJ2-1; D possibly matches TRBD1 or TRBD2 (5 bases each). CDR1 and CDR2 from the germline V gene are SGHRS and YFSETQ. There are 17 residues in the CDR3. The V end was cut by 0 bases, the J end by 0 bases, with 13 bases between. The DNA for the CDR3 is TGCGCCAGCAGCTTGGGTGGGACCGAAAGCTCCTACAATGAGCAGTTCTTC. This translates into CASSLGGTESSYNEQFF. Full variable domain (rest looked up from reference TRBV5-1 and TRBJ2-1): KAGVTQTPRYLIKTRGQQVTLSCSPISGHRSVSWYQQTPGQGLQFLFEYFSETQRNKGNFPGRFSGRQFSNSRSEMNVSTLELGDSALYLCASSLGGTESSYNEQFFGPGTRLTVL.

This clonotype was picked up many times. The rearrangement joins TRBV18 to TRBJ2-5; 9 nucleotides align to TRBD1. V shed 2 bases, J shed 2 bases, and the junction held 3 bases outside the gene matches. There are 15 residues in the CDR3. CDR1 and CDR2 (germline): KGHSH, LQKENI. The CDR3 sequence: CASSPGQGRQETQYF. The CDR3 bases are TGTGCCAGCTCACCAGGACAGGGGAGACAAGAGACCCAGTACTTC. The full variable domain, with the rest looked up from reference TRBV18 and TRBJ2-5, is NAGVMQNPRHLVRRRGQEARLRCSPMKGHSHVYWYRQLPEEGLKFMVYLQKENIIDESGMPKERFSAEFPKEGPSILRIQQVVRGDSAAYFCASSPGQGRQETQYFGPGTRLLVL.

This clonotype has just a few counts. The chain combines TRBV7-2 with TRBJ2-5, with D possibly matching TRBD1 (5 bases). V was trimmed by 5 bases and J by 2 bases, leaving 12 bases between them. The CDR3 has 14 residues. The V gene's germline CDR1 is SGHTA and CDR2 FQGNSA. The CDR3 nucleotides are TGTGCCAGCAGCCCAGGGCGGCAACAAGAGACCCAGTACTTC. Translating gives CASSPGRQQETQYF.

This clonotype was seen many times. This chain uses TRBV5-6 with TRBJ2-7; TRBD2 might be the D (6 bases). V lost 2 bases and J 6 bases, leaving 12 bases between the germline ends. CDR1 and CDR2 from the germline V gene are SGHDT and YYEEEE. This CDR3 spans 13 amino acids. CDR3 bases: TGTGCCAGCAGCTTCTGGAGGGTCGGCGAGCAGTACTTC. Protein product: CASSFWRVGEQYF.

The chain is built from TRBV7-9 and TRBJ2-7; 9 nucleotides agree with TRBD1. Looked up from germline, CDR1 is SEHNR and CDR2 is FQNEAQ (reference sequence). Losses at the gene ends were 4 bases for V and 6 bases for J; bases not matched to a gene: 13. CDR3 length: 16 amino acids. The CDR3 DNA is TGTGCCAGCAGCTCAAACCGGGACAGGGATATGACCGAGCAGTACTTC. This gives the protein CASSSNRDRDMTEQYF.

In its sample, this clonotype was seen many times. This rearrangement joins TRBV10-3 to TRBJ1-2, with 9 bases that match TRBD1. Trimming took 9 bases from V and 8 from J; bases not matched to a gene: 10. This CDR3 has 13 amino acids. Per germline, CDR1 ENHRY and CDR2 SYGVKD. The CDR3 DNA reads TGTGCCATTCTTACCGGGACAGGGCACGGCTACACCTTC. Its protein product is CAILTGTGHGYTF.

CDR3 bases: TGTGCCAGCAGTCCACCTAATTCGCGCTCCGGGACAGGGTTTAATTCACCCCTCCACTTT. The encoded protein is CASSPPNSRSGTGFNSPLHF. The genes are TRBV2 and TRBJ1-6; 9 bases are shared with TRBD1. V lost 5 bases to trimming and J lost 6 bases; unmatched junction nucleotides: 20. The CDR3 is 20 residues long. From germline, CDR1 is SNHLY and CDR2 FYNNEI.

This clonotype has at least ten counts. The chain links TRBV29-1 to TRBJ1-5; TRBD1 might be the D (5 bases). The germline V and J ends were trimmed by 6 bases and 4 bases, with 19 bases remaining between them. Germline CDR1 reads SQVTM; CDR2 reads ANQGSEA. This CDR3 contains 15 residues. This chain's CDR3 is CSVPAGGGNNQPQHF. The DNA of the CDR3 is TGCAGCGTCCCCGCGGGGGGGGGGAATAATCAGCCCCAGCATTTT.

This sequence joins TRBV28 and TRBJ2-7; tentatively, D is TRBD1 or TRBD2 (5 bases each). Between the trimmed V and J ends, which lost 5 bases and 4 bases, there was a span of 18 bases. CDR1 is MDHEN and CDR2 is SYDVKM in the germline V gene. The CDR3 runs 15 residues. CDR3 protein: CASSPPGGAVYEQYF. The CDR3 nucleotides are TGTGCCAGCAGTCCTCCTGGGGGAGCGGTTTACGAGCAGTACTTC.

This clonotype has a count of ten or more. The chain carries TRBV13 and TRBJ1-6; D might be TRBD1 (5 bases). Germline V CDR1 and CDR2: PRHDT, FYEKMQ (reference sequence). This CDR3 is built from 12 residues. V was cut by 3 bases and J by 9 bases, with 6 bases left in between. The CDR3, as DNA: TGTGCCAGCAGCTTTCAGGGTTCACCCCTCCACTTT. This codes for CASSFQGSPLHF.